This T cell receptor (beta chain) was documented in a study of shared clonotypes between healthy human individuals. Study-level background: CD4 naive and memory got three plates each, CD8 naive two, CD8 memory one.

Data came from immunoSEQ multiplex PCR; TCRdb stores just in-frame clones and leaves some out. The repertoire includes over 1.4 million clones, roughly 95% of them detected once, and 1% to 1.5% sits in the top ten. Study-wide findings and caveats: Generation probabilities were higher for clonotypes shared across all four sorted-subset donors than for unshared ones. It was only blood that was sampled, and tissue repertoires likely differ. It was observed that 4% to 6% of naive CD4 clonotypes were shared across a handful of donors.

In the case of this clone: As yet, its antigen is unknown.

Deletions cut 2 bases from V and 6 bases from J, with 9 bases between. Germline loops: CDR1 SGHTA, CDR2 FQGNSA. The CDR3 is made up of 13 amino acids. This chain joins TRBV7-2 and TRBJ2-3; D is unresolved. This receptor was identified in a man younger than 45 in good health. The specimen was naive CD4+ T cells sorted from blood. The subset was: CD45RA+ positively selected. Written as DNA, the CDR3 is TGTGCCAGCAGCTTATCCCCTCGGGATACGCAGTATTTT. Protein product: CASSLSPRDTQYF.